Listed below are T cell receptor beta chains from one sample, sequenced in a study of blood T cell repertoires in COVID-19. Measured with immunoSEQ multiplex PCR; TCRdb has only the in-frame clones, and not every one. This table has around 100,000 clones, approximately 85% appearing once. Sequences were obtained from peripheral blood. These receptors all come from a man aged 35-49 years with acute or convalescent COVID-19. Both conserved end residues are part of each CDR3. Each record gives: clone size, CDR3 length, V gene, J gene, D gene, CDR3 DNA, CDR3 protein. A D gene is named only where the DNA matches it firmly. Expanded clones get a size class; other rows say once, few or many, or leave the size out.

.	17	TRBV5-1	TRBJ2-3	TRBD1	TGCGCCAGCAGCTTGAGACCCGGGACAGGAGGAACGGATACGCAGTATTTT	CASSLRPGTGGTDTQYF
.	15	TRBV6-5	TRBJ2-3	TRBD2	TGTGCCAGCAGGAGGGTGCTAGCGGGCACAGATACGCAGTATTTT	CASRRVLAGTDTQYF
.	18	TRBV12-5	TRBJ2-2	.	TGTGCTAGTGGTTTGGTACTGGACGGGAGAACCGCGCCCGGGGAGCTGTTTTTT	CASGLVLDGRTAPGELFF
.	15	TRBV6-2/TRBV6-3	TRBJ2-1	TRBD1	TGTGCCAGCAGTTATACGGGACAGGGAGTCGATGAGCAGTTCTTC	CASSYTGQGVDEQFF
.	13	TRBV3-1/TRBV3-2	TRBJ2-7	TRBD1	TGTGCCAGCAGCCTTGCCAGGGGGTCCGAGCAGTACTTC	CASSLARGSEQYF
.	14	TRBV18	TRBJ1-4	.	TGTGCCAGCTCATCAAGGGGATCGGATGAAAAACTGTTTTTT	CASSSRGSDEKLFF
.	17	TRBV4-1	TRBJ2-3	.	TGCGCCAGCAGCCAAAGCCCGCTGGGGGGAGACAGAGATACGCAGTATTTT	CASSQSPLGGDRDTQYF
.	14	TRBV7-2	TRBJ1-1	TRBD1	TGTGCCAGCAGCCCCCAAGGACAGGGGACTGAAGCTTTCTTT	CASSPQGQGTEAFF
.	15	TRBV2	TRBJ1-3	.	TGTGCCAGCAGTCAAACTTACCCCTCTGGAAACACCATATATTTT	CASSQTYPSGNTIYF
.	12	TRBV3-1/TRBV3-2	TRBJ2-7	TRBD1	TGTGCCAGCAGCGTCGACAGGGGCGAGCAGTACTTC	CASSVDRGEQYF
.	15	TRBV6-5	TRBJ2-5	.	TGTGCCAGCAGTTACGGCCAGAACCTCCAAGAGACCCAGTACTTC	CASSYGQNLQETQYF
once	18	TRBV11-2	TRBJ2-3	.	TGTGCCAGCAGCTTAGTGGTCGAGGCTAGCAGAAGTACGGATACGCAGTATTTT	CASSLVVEASRSTDTQYF
few	17	TRBV4-1	TRBJ1-5	.	TGCGCCAGCAGCCAAGATGTAATGCAGGGCGCAAATCAGCCCCAGCATTTT	CASSQDVMQGANQPQHF
.	16	TRBV18	TRBJ2-7	TRBD2	TGTGCCAGCTCACCACTTAACGGGGGGGCCTCCTACGAGCAGTACTTC	CASSPLNGGASYEQYF
.	17	TRBV30	TRBJ1-3	.	TGTGCCTGGACCCGGGCAGGGGCGACGGGATCTGGAAACACCATATATTTT	CAWTRAGATGSGNTIYF
.	14	TRBV6-6	TRBJ1-2	.	TGTGCCAGCAGTTACTCGACCGGGAACTATGGCTACACCTTC	CASSYSTGNYGYTF
.	12	TRBV30	TRBJ2-5	.	TGTGCCTGGAATTTCAATCGGGAGACCCAGTACTTC	CAWNFNRETQYF
.	14	TRBV7-8	TRBJ2-7	TRBD1	TGTGCCAGCAGCTTGGGACAGGCTTCCTACGAGCAGTACTTC	CASSLGQASYEQYF
.	18	TRBV7-8	TRBJ1-6	.	TGTGCCAGCAGCTTAGCCCCAACCGGAGGGAGGAGTTGGTCACCCCTCCACTTT	CASSLAPTGGRSWSPLHF
.	15	TRBV10-3	TRBJ2-7	.	TGTGCCATCAGTGAGTCGGTGGGGGGTCCCTACGAGCAGTACTTC	CAISESVGGPYEQYF
few	14	TRBV2	TRBJ1-4	.	TGTGCCAGCAGGAAACAGGGATTTAATGAAAAACTGTTTTTT	CASRKQGFNEKLFF
few	15	TRBV7-9	TRBJ1-2	TRBD1	TGTGCCAGCAGCGAGGGACAGGGGAGCCTCTATGGCTACACCTTC	CASSEGQGSLYGYTF
.	17	TRBV18	TRBJ2-2	TRBD2	TGTGCCAGCTCACCGGAGATCCAAGCGGGGGACACCGGGGAGCTGTTTTTT	CASSPEIQAGDTGELFF
.	18	TRBV6-2/TRBV6-3	TRBJ2-5	TRBD1	TGTGCCAGCAGTTACCCAATAAATCGGGACAGGAATCGGGAGACCCAGTACTTC	CASSYPINRDRNRETQYF
.	13	TRBV7-3	TRBJ1-2	TRBD1	TGTGCCAGCAGCCCGGACAGGGGCTATGGCTACACCTTC	CASSPDRGYGYTF
once	16	TRBV4-1	TRBJ2-5	TRBD2	TGCGCCAGCAGCCAGGCTAGCGGGTTCCACGGGGAGACCCAGTACTTC	CASSQASGFHGETQYF
.	17	TRBV4-3	TRBJ2-3	.	TGCGCCAGCAGCCGGGGGTCCAGGGGATCCCTACAAGATACGCAGTATTTT	CASSRGSRGSLQDTQYF
.	15	TRBV27	TRBJ1-5	TRBD1	TGTGCCAGCAGTTTGACAAGGGGGCGTAATCAGCCCCAGCATTTT	CASSLTRGRNQPQHF
.	16	TRBV4-1	TRBJ2-7	TRBD2	TGCGCCAGCAGCCAATCCACTAGCGGGGGGGCTATCGAGCAGTACTTC	CASSQSTSGGAIEQYF